Below, 23 T cell receptor beta chains from the same sample are listed, as sequenced in a study of tumor-infiltrating lymphocytes in primary liver carcinoma (dated by TCRdb to the late 2010s). Total RNA and DNA were co-extracted without cell sorting from about 19-30 mg of bulk tissue using the AllPrep DNA/RNA mini kit. Sequencing was carried out with an Illumina HiSeq 2500. Using a constant-region primer and ProtoScript II reverse transcriptase, TCRbeta-specific cDNA was reverse-transcribed from 450 to 650 ng total RNA. Three nested multiplex PCR rounds, following a slightly modified ARM-PCR procedure, were used to build the TCRbeta libraries. Each of the first two PCR rounds ran for about 10 cycles using multiplex TRBV1-TRBV30 forward primers together with a Cbeta reverse primer. The public reads were quality trimmed at Q25 with fastp and then assembled into clones with MiXCR by TCRdb, keeping productive beta chains. Rows are combined by CDR3 protein, so each entry shows the most common genes and DNA. The sample table shows about 110,000 distinct CDR3 sequences, and 55% to 75% are seen once. The ten largest account for around 9.3% of the sample.

The material sequenced was liver tumor tissue from sampling region 1. This sample's cell subset or site label indicates: tumor region T1, superior pole. Receptors originate from a woman aged 60-75 years with primary liver carcinoma and hepatitis B virus infection.

Concerning this clonotype itself: The conserved closing phenylalanine or tryptophan is absent in this CDR3, likely reflecting a read error. The gene calls are TRBV6-5 and TRBJ1-6; 9 nucleotides align to TRBD1. Germline values: CDR1 MNHEY, CDR2 SVGAGI. CDR3 size: 15 residues. CDR3 sequence: CASSLTGTGNSLLHL. For the CDR3, the DNA is TGTGCCAGCAGTCTTACCGGGACAGGGAATTCACTCCTCCACTTA.

This clonotype occurred a few times. V and J are TRBV7-6 and TRBJ2-1, with unresolved D. Trimming removed 6 bases from V and 5 bases from J, with 14 bases in between. From germline, CDR1 is SGHVS and CDR2 FNYEAQ. The CDR3 runs 14 residues. The CDR3 DNA follows: TGTGCCAGCAGTTTATCCCTAGGAAACAATGAGCAGTTCTTC. It codes for CASSLSLGNNEQFF.

With regard to this clonotype: One end of the junction does not line up with germline, which may come from a read error. The chain is built from TRBV11-3 and TRBJ1-2; D not certain. Germline CDR1 is SGHNT and CDR2 is YENEEA. The CDR3 is 12 amino acids. For the CDR3, the DNA is TGTGCCAGCAGCCTAACTACAGCGGCTATACACTTC. This encodes CASSLTTAAIHF.

Worth noting for this clonotype: Because the CDR3 is missing its conserved closing phenylalanine or tryptophan, this is likely a read error. The rearrangement links TRBV29-1 to TRBJ2-3; weak D call: TRBD1 (8 bases). From germline, CDR1 is SQVTM and CDR2 ANQGSEA. The CDR3 extends over 14 amino acids. In DNA form, the CDR3 reads TGCAGCGTACACAGGGGGGGGAGCATAGATACGCAGTATTCT. This sequence encodes CSVHRGGSIDTQYS.

The V call is TRBV11-2, the J call TRBJ2-2; either TRBD1 or TRBD2 may fit D (5 bases each). Deletions cut 3 bases from V and 7 bases from J, with 9 bases between. Germline V CDR1 and CDR2: SGHAT, FQNNGV. The CDR3 consists of 13 residues. The CDR3 coding sequence is TGTGCCAGCAGCTTCGGGGCTGGCGGGGAGCTGTTTTTT. Encoded protein: CASSFGAGGELFF.

Comments on this clonotype: A junction boundary mismatches the germline segment, possibly from a read error. The chain couples TRBV29-1 to TRBJ2-1; D remains unclear. The CDR3 has 13 amino acids. CDR1 is SQVTM, CDR2 ANQGSEA, per germline. The CDR3 region is CSVEFDNYNEQFF. The CDR3 DNA reads TGCAGTGTTGAATTTGACAACTACAATGAGCAGTTCTTC.

As regards this clonotype: The junction departs from germline at one end; a sequencing error may be responsible. The chain joins TRBV4-2 to TRBJ2-1; 9 bases map to TRBD2. The CDR3 consists of 16 residues. Germline CDR1 and CDR2: LGHNA and YNFKEQ. Here the CDR3 DNA reads TGTGCCAGCTGCACGAGGGAAAGCGGGAGGAAAAATGAACAGTTCTTC. It translates to CASCTRESGRKNEQFF.

This rearrangement joins TRBV7-9 to TRBJ2-3; tentatively, D is TRBD2 (5 bases). The CDR3 consists of 14 residues. Germline CDR1 SEHNR, CDR2 FQNEAQ (reference sequence). V was trimmed by 7 bases and J by 4 bases, leaving 15 bases between them. The CDR3 region has the DNA TGTGCCAGCACCCTTGGGAATAGCGCAGATACGCAGTATTTT. Translated: CASTLGNSADTQYF.

J is TRBJ2-2 and V is TRBV11-2; D not resolved. Per the germline V gene, CDR1 is SGHAT and CDR2 is FQNNGV. This CDR3 spans 15 amino acids. The CDR3 region has the DNA TGTACCGGCAGCCCTCCGCAAGGACCCATCGGGGAGCTGTTTTTT. As protein: CTGSPPQGPIGELFF. The full variable domain, rest sourced from reference TRBV11-2 and TRBJ2-2, is EAGVAQSPRYKIIEKRQSVAFWCNPISGHATLYWYQQILGQGPKLLIQFQNNGVVDDSQLPKDRFSAERLKGVDSTLKIQPAKLEDSAVYLCTGSPPQGPIGELFFGEGSRLTVL.

Comments on this clonotype: The junction and the germline gene differ at one end; a read error may be behind it. The chain employs TRBV12-5 and TRBJ2-3, with 8 bases identical to TRBD1. The germline V gene encodes CDR1 LGHNT and CDR2 FRNRAP. CDR3 length equals 16 residues. The CDR3 region is CASGARTGMFADTHYF. In DNA form, the CDR3 reads TGTGCTAGTGGTGCTCGGACAGGGATGTTCGCAGATACGCATTATTTT. Together with reference TRBV12-5 and TRBJ2-3, the CDR3 gives the full variable domain: DARVTQTPRHKVTEMGQEVTMRCQPILGHNTVFWYRQTMMQGLELLAYFRNRAPLDDSGMPKDRFSAEMPDATLATLKIQPSEPRDSAVYFCASGARTGMFADTHYFGPGTRLTVL.

Note on this clonotype: The CDR3 ends on some other residue instead of the conserved phenylalanine or tryptophan, so this is likely a read error. The V call is TRBV5-1, the J call TRBJ2-2, with D maybe TRBD1 (5 bases). Germline values: CDR1 SGHRS, CDR2 YFSETQ. The V end was cut by 0 bases, the J end by 5 bases, with 11 bases between. The CDR3 runs 15 residues. The CDR3 loop reads CASSLGGDRTGELFL. CDR3 sequence (DNA): TGCGCCAGCAGCTTGGGAGGTGACAGAACCGGGGAGCTGTTTTTA.

Turning to this clonotype: A read error may explain this, as a much larger clone is one base away. This chain connects TRBV5-1 to TRBJ2-7; possibly TRBD1 for D (6 bases). Between the trimmed V and J ends, which lost 1 base and 3 bases, there was a span of 14 bases. The length of the CDR3 is 15 residues. Germline V gene lookup returns CDR1 SGHRS and CDR2 YFSETQ. The CDR3 reads CASSLNASRGYEQYF. CDR3 DNA sequence: TGCGCCAGCAGCTTGAATGCAAGCAGGGGCTACGAGCAGTACTTC.

The V and J genes are TRBV2 and TRBJ1-4, with no clear D. Trimming pared 7 bases from V and 7 bases from J, leaving 16 bases between. CDR3 length: 14 residues. Per the germline V gene, CDR1 is SNHLY and CDR2 is FYNNEI. As DNA, the CDR3 is TGTGCCAGCAAGGGCGGGGTTAGCGGTGAAAAACTGTTTTTT. As protein: CASKGGVSGEKLFF.

About this clonotype itself: This may stem from a read error, because a much larger clone lies one nucleotide away. This sequence joins TRBV5-4 and TRBJ1-2; the D is unclear. The CDR3 runs 15 residues. The V gene's germline CDR1 is SGHNT and CDR2 YYREEE (reference sequence). The germline V and J ends were trimmed by 5 bases and 6 bases, with 20 bases remaining between them. The CDR3 coding sequence is TGTGCCAGCAGGCCGGCCCTGTTTGAGTCTGATGGCTACACCTTC. It yields the protein CASRPALFESDGYTF.

There are a few counts of this clonotype. The V and J genes are TRBV5-1 and TRBJ1-1, with no clear D. The V end lost 4 bases, the J end lost 4 bases, and 14 bases lay between the germline ends. This CDR3 spans 14 amino acids. The germline V gene has CDR1 SGHRS and CDR2 YFSETQ. The CDR3 sequence is CASSPLTDITEAFF. In DNA form, the CDR3 reads TGCGCCAGCAGCCCGCTGACCGATATCACTGAAGCTTTCTTT. The whole variable domain, filled in from reference TRBV5-1 and TRBJ1-1, reads KAGVTQTPRYLIKTRGQQVTLSCSPISGHRSVSWYQQTPGQGLQFLFEYFSETQRNKGNFPGRFSGRQFSNSRSEMNVSTLELGDSALYLCASSPLTDITEAFFGQGTRLTVV.

A remark on this clonotype: A junction end diverges from the germline sequence, so it may reflect a read error. The gene calls are TRBV11-2 and TRBJ2-2, with 7 nucleotides matching TRBD2. The germline gives CDR1 SGHAT, CDR2 FQNNGV. This CDR3 region has 15 residues. CDR3 residues: CASSSLRAVGGGLFF. CDR3 coding DNA: TGTGCAAGCAGCTCTCTCAGGGCTGTTGGCGGGGGGCTGTTTTTT.

Turning to this clonotype: One junction end disagrees with the germline gene, perhaps due to a read error. The CDR3 bases are TGTGTCAGCAGCCCCCACCGGGAGTCAGATACGCAGTATTTT. Its protein product is CVSSPHRESDTQYF. The J gene is TRBJ2-3, the V gene TRBV11-2, with D possibly TRBD2 on 6 matching bases. This CDR3 has 14 residues. Germline CDR1 SGHAT, CDR2 FQNNGV.

The chain carries TRBV29-1 and TRBJ2-1, with D hard to call. Germline V gene sequence: CDR1 SQVTM, CDR2 ANQGSEA. This CDR3 has 12 residues. V lost 1 base, J lost 7 bases, and 8 bases lay in between. The CDR3 reads CSVEGSRNEQFF. CDR3 in DNA: TGCAGCGTTGAAGGGTCGCGGAATGAGCAGTTCTTC.

Comment on this clonotype: The junction differs from germline at one of its ends, possibly a read error. The rearrangement joins TRBV11-2 to TRBJ2-2; 8 positions match TRBD1. This CDR3 has 14 residues. Looked up from germline, CDR1 is SGHAT and CDR2 is FQNNGV. The CDR3 sequence is CASTTGGCSGELFF. CDR3 nucleotide sequence: TGTGCCAGCACCACAGGGGGGTGTTCCGGGGAGCTGTTCTTT.

This clonotype was found many times. This rearrangement joins TRBV5-4 to TRBJ2-1, with a tentative D call TRBD2 (6 bases). Germline V gene lookup returns CDR1 SGHNT and CDR2 YYREEE (reference sequence). V was pared by 1 base and J by 7 bases, with 9 bases between. This CDR3 region has 13 residues. This chain's CDR3 is CASSLWGRNEQFF. In nucleotides, the CDR3 is TGTGCCAGCAGCTTGTGGGGGAGGAATGAGCAGTTCTTC.

V is TRBV29-1 and J is TRBJ2-7; a possible D gene is TRBD2 (5 bases). Germline V CDR1 and CDR2: SQVTM, ANQGSEA. Trimming shortened V by 8 bases and J by 6 bases, and 17 bases separated the two germline ends. The CDR3 totals 12 residues. CDR3 sequence: CSSEGDKSEQYF. The CDR3 coding sequence is TGCAGCTCTGAGGGCGATAAGAGCGAGCAGTACTTC.

With regard to this clonotype: Being one base from a much bigger clone, this may be a read error. V is TRBV12-3 or TRBV12-4 and J is TRBJ1-1; maybe TRBD1 (6 bases). Trimming removed 2 bases from V and 2 bases from J, with 9 bases in between. This CDR3 is built from 14 residues. The DNA of the CDR3 is TGTGCCAGCAGTTTAAGACAGGTCAACACTGAAGCTTTCTTT. It translates to CASSLRQVNTEAFF.

This rearrangement joins TRBV28 to TRBJ2-1; D is possibly TRBD1 (5 bases). Trimming shortened V by 6 bases and J by 8 bases, and 20 bases separated the two germline ends. The germline V gene encodes CDR1 MDHEN and CDR2 SYDVKM. The CDR3 runs to 15 residues. The CDR3 is CASRIRGYQGDEQFF. As DNA, the CDR3 is TGTGCCAGCAGGATTAGGGGATATCAAGGGGATGAGCAGTTCTTC.